This is a list of T cell receptor beta chains from one sample in a study of blood T cell repertoires in COVID-19. TCRdb keeps only in-frame clones here, not all; method: immunoSEQ multiplex PCR. The sample shows about 140,000 clones, just under 85% of them seen only once. Material for sequencing was PBMCs or T cells enriched from blood (not recorded which). All receptors come from a woman aged 45 to 65 with acute COVID-19. CDR3s include the opening cysteine and the closing phenylalanine or tryptophan. The D gene is left open where the match is weak. Size tells how often a clone was seen (once, few, many) or the class of an expanded clone, and some rows leave it out.

d_gene | abundance | j_gene | v_gene | CDR3aa | CDR3nt
TRBD2 | . | TRBJ2-2 | TRBV7-2 | CASSLVGGSVGELFF | TGTGCCAGCAGCTTAGTGGGAGGGTCTGTCGGGGAGCTGTTTTTT
. | . | TRBJ2-5 | TRBV3-1/TRBV3-2 | CASSPRRETQYF | TGTGCCAGCAGCCCTAGACGAGAGACCCAGTACTTC
TRBD2 | . | TRBJ2-1 | TRBV6-4 | CASSDGAGGYNEQFF | TGTGCCAGCAGTGACGGTGCGGGAGGGTACAATGAGCAGTTCTTC
TRBD2 | . | TRBJ2-1 | TRBV7-9 | CASSKLAGRYNEQFF | TGTGCCAGCAGCAAACTAGCGGGAAGGTACAATGAGCAGTTCTTC
. | . | TRBJ2-4 | TRBV5-6 | CASSLYTGAKNIQYF | TGTGCCAGCAGCTTGTACACGGGGGCCAAAAACATTCAGTACTTC
. | . | TRBJ1-1 | TRBV7-2 | CASSDQGYSEAFF | TGTGCCAGCAGCGACCAGGGGTATTCGGAAGCTTTCTTT
. | . | TRBJ1-2 | TRBV10-2 | CASGGASVDGYTF | TGCGCCAGCGGAGGGGCCAGTGTTGATGGCTACACCTTC
. | . | TRBJ1-1 | TRBV27 | CASSLGYGQGLMNTEAFF | TGTGCCAGCAGTTTGGGATATGGGCAGGGGTTGATGAACACTGAAGCTTTCTTT
. | . | TRBJ1-5 | TRBV19 | CASNRVYHSNQPQHF | TGTGCCAGTAACAGGGTGTACCATAGCAATCAGCCCCAGCATTTT
. | . | TRBJ1-4 | TRBV9 | CASSARTGSNNEKLFF | TGTGCCAGCAGCGCCAGGACGGGGAGTAATAATGAAAAACTGTTTTTT
. | . | TRBJ1-1 | TRBV19 | CASTSDSLRIGAFF | TGTGCCAGTACCTCGGACAGCCTCCGGATAGGGGCTTTCTTT
. | . | TRBJ2-2 | TRBV7-3 | CASSLTSPNTGELFF | TGTGCCAGCAGCTTAACTAGCCCAAACACCGGGGAGCTGTTTTTT
. | . | TRBJ2-1 | TRBV5-6 | CASSSTGTSRDNEQFF | TGTGCCAGCAGCTCAACCGGGACATCGAGGGACAATGAGCAGTTCTTC
. | . | TRBJ1-2 | TRBV12-3/TRBV12-4 | CASSSNYGYTF | TGTGCCAGCAGTTCCAATTATGGCTACACCTTC
TRBD1 | . | TRBJ1-3 | TRBV2 | CASSLTGVSRNTIYF | TGTGCCAGCTCCTTGACAGGGGTCTCGAGAAACACCATATATTTT
. | few | TRBJ1-4 | TRBV5-6 | CASSSRSEKLFF | TGTGCCAGCAGCTCCCGGAGTGAAAAACTGTTTTTT
TRBD1 | . | TRBJ1-4 | TRBV18 | CASSPQGAGEKLFF | TGTGCCAGCTCACCACAGGGGGCCGGGGAAAAACTGTTTTTT
TRBD1 | . | TRBJ1-5 | TRBV4-2 | CASSQESGQGASGSNQPQHF | TGTGCCAGCAGCCAAGAATCCGGACAGGGGGCGAGTGGAAGCAATCAGCCCCAGCATTTT
TRBD2 | . | TRBJ2-3 | TRBV2 | CASQMGSGAPTQYF | TGTGCCAGCCAGATGGGCAGCGGGGCTCCAACGCAGTATTTT
TRBD1 | . | TRBJ1-2 | TRBV19 | CASSIGTAFYGYTF | TGTGCCAGTAGTATTGGGACAGCCTTCTATGGCTACACCTTC
. | . | TRBJ1-4 | TRBV5-1 | CASSLGQAVMGKLFF | TGCGCCAGCAGCTTGGGACAAGCCGTGATGGGAAAACTGTTTTTT
. | once | TRBJ2-1 | TRBV27 | CASSASGSYNEQFF | TGTGCCAGCAGCGCGTCGGGGTCCTACAATGAGCAGTTCTTC
TRBD1 | . | TRBJ2-7 | TRBV19 | CASSIPGQGAYEQYF | TGTGCCAGTAGTATTCCGGGACAGGGGGCCTACGAGCAGTACTTC
. | . | TRBJ1-1 | TRBV7-3 | CASSLLGEGTEAFF | TGTGCCAGCAGCTTACTCGGGGAGGGCACTGAAGCTTTCTTT
TRBD2 | . | TRBJ2-1 | TRBV18 | CASSPPQGTSGSYEQFF | TGTGCCAGCTCACCACCTCAGGGAACTAGCGGGAGCTATGAGCAGTTCTTC
TRBD1 | . | TRBJ2-5 | TRBV5-4 | CASSAWTGPSETQYF | TGTGCCAGCAGCGCCTGGACAGGGCCTTCGGAGACCCAGTACTTC
TRBD2 | . | TRBJ2-3 | TRBV2 | CASSGAGGIQDTQYF | TGTGCCAGCAGTGGAGCGGGAGGTATTCAGGATACGCAGTATTTT
. | . | TRBJ2-7 | TRBV12-3/TRBV12-4 | CASSFSSEEQYF | TGTGCCAGCAGTTTTTCAAGTGAGGAGCAGTACTTC
. | few | TRBJ2-7 | TRBV7-9 | CASSPGGMWQYF | TGTGCCAGCAGCCCAGGGGGGATGTGGCAGTACTTC
. | . | TRBJ2-5 | TRBV7-8 | CASSLGQAKETQYF | TGTGCCAGCAGCTTAGGACAGGCCAAAGAGACCCAGTACTTC
TRBD2 | few | TRBJ2-5 | TRBV18 | CASSPSGAQETQYF | TGTGCCAGCTCACCTAGCGGGGCCCAAGAGACCCAGTACTTC
. | . | TRBJ2-7 | TRBV4-1 | CASSQGLRDYEQYF | TGCGCCAGCAGCCAAGGGTTGCGGGACTACGAGCAGTACTTC
. | . | TRBJ2-7 | TRBV2 | CASSISEYWGSYEQYF | TGTGCCAGCAGCATCTCGGAGTATTGGGGCTCTTACGAGCAGTACTTC
TRBD1 | . | TRBJ1-2 | TRBV5-1 | CATNQGQGYGYTF | TGCGCCACAAACCAGGGACAGGGGTATGGCTACACCTTC
TRBD2 | once | TRBJ2-1 | TRBV19 | CASSRGTSGINEQFF | TGTGCCAGTAGTCGGGGGACTAGCGGGATAAATGAGCAGTTCTTC
TRBD1 | . | TRBJ1-2 | TRBV3-1/TRBV3-2 | CASSQAPGQGSGGYTF | TGTGCCAGCAGCCAAGCGCCGGGACAGGGTTCAGGTGGCTACACCTTC
TRBD1 | . | TRBJ1-2 | TRBV11-2 | CASSLIYRDRGTYGYTF | TGTGCCAGCAGCTTAATTTACCGGGACAGGGGGACCTATGGCTACACCTTC
TRBD2 | . | TRBJ2-1 | TRBV24-1 | CATRRAGGPVNEQFF | TGTGCCACCAGGCGAGCGGGAGGGCCGGTCAATGAGCAGTTCTTC
TRBD1 | once | TRBJ1-2 | TRBV29-1 | CSVGTGTGYGYTF | TGCAGCGTTGGGACCGGGACAGGGTATGGCTACACCTTC
. | . | TRBJ2-1 | TRBV5-4 | CASSLGQSYNEQFF | TGTGCCAGCAGCTTAGGACAGTCCTACAATGAGCAGTTCTTC
TRBD2 | . | TRBJ2-3 | TRBV5-4 | CASSFRLAGGPDTQYF | TGTGCCAGCAGCTTCAGGCTAGCGGGAGGGCCGGATACGCAGTATTTT
. | . | TRBJ2-3 | TRBV4-3 | CASSQEGLGGADTQYF | TGCGCCAGCAGCCAAGAAGGGTTAGGGGGAGCAGATACGCAGTATTTT
TRBD2 | . | TRBJ2-2 | TRBV5-5 | CASSPGQTSGRTGELFF | TGTGCCAGCAGCCCCGGGCAAACTAGCGGGCGCACCGGGGAGCTGTTTTTT
TRBD2 | . | TRBJ2-1 | TRBV4-2 | CASSQELAGGRNEQFF | TGTGCCAGCAGCCAAGAACTAGCGGGAGGAAGGAATGAGCAGTTCTTC
TRBD1 | . | TRBJ1-3 | TRBV2 | CASTATGVPGNTIYF | TGTGCCAGCACTGCAACAGGGGTTCCTGGAAACACCATATATTTT
TRBD1 | once | TRBJ1-1 | TRBV6-2/TRBV6-3 | CASSPTGGGTEAFF | TGTGCCAGCAGCCCGACAGGGGGCGGGACTGAAGCTTTCTTT
. | . | TRBJ2-1 | TRBV3-1/TRBV3-2 | CASSQGHEQFF | TGTGCCAGCAGCCAGGGGCATGAGCAGTTCTTC
TRBD2 | . | TRBJ2-7 | TRBV5-5 | CASSAAGGAEYEQYF | TGTGCCAGCAGCGCTGCGGGGGGGGCAGAGTACGAGCAGTACTTC
TRBD2 | . | TRBJ2-7 | TRBV18 | CASSPLGLAFYEQYF | TGTGCCAGCTCACCTCTGGGACTAGCGTTTTACGAGCAGTACTTC
. | . | TRBJ2-7 | TRBV7-9 | CASIRDTAGVYEQYF | TGTGCCAGCATACGTGATACAGCAGGGGTCTACGAGCAGTACTTC
TRBD1 | . | TRBJ1-2 | TRBV14 | CASSQAGSGTGGYTF | TGTGCCAGCAGCCAAGCGGGCTCCGGGACAGGGGGCTACACCTTC
. | few | TRBJ1-3 | TRBV19 | CASSRFLGGIGNTIYF | TGTGCCAGTAGCCGATTCCTGGGGGGGATTGGAAACACCATATATTTT
TRBD2 | once | TRBJ2-1 | TRBV7-9 | CASGSVAGGFYNEQFF | TGTGCCAGCGGGTCGGTAGCGGGAGGGTTCTACAATGAGCAGTTCTTC
. | . | TRBJ1-3 | TRBV5-1 | CASSLGLAGQGNTIYF | TGCGCCAGCAGCTTGGGGTTGGCAGGGCAAGGAAACACCATATATTTT
. | . | TRBJ2-1 | TRBV3-1/TRBV3-2 | CASSHRETYNEQFF | TGTGCCAGCAGCCACCGGGAGACCTACAATGAGCAGTTCTTC